The table lists the clone carrying this T cell receptor beta chain with a count of one. The record originates from a study of blood T cells in healthy people across ages. Study background: Template switching caught about one barcoded beta molecule for each two T cells.

It was with a sample-barcoded 5' primer and a J-beta primer mix that a second PCR of roughly 7 to 12 cycles was run. TCRdb itself ran the 5' RACE reads through MiXCR, one entry per CDR3 protein. The table records 750,000 to 950,000 distinct CDR3 sequences, approximately 24% of them present only once. Deletions cut 5 bases from V and 8 bases from J, with 13 bases between. The length of the CDR3 is 13 residues. The V gene's germline CDR1 is LNHDA and CDR2 SQIVND (reference sequence). This sample also appeared in a second study, on T cells of mothers and their children. As that study records: cDNA synthesis used all extracted RNA, approximately 1.6 ug per 15 ul. It was related mother-child pairs that showed slightly higher overlap than unrelated pairs, without reaching significance.

Material: blood. This TCR was sampled from a boy younger than 18 in good health. The gene calls are TRBV19 and TRBJ2-1; D may be TRBD1 (6 bases). In DNA, the CDR3 is TGTGCCAGTAGTGCAGGGGCGGTATATGAGCAGTTCTTC. This gives the protein CASSAGAVYEQFF.